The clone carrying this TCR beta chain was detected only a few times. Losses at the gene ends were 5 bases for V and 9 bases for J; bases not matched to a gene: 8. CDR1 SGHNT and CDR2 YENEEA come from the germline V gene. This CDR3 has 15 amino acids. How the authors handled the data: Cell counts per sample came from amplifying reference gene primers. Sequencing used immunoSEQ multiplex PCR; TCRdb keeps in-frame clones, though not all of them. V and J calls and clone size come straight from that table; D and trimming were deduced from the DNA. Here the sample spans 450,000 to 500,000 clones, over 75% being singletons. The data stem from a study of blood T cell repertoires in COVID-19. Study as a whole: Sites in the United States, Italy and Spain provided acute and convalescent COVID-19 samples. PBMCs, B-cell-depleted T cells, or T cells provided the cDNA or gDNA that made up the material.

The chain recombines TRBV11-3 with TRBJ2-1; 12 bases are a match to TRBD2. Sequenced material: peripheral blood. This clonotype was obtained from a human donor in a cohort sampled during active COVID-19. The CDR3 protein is CASSASGRAIGEQFF. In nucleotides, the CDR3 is TGTGCCAGCAGCGCTAGCGGGAGGGCCATCGGTGAGCAGTTCTTC.